The sequence of this TCR beta chain was determined in a study of blood T cell repertoires in COVID-19. Study overall: The cDNA or gDNA used as material had been derived from T cells, B-cell-depleted T cells, or PBMCs.

Methods used by the authors: Reference gene primer amplification gave nucleated cell count estimates. Only in-frame clones appear in the TCRdb table, and some are missing; sequencing was by immunoSEQ multiplex PCR. V and J calls and clone size are copied from that table; D and trimming were computed from the DNA. The repertoire has approximately 130,000 clones, roughly four fifths of them found once; the top ten carry roughly 12%. This clone was seen a single time. V lost 2 bases to trimming and J lost 1 base; unmatched junction nucleotides: 5. Germline V gene sequence: CDR1 SGHAT, CDR2 FQNNGV. This CDR3 has 16 amino acids.

What was sequenced was peripheral blood. The source is a human donor in a cohort sampled during active COVID-19. V and J are TRBV11-2 and TRBJ2-3; the match to TRBD2 covers 8 bases. This chain's CDR3 is CASSLLAGIGTDTQYF. The CDR3 DNA follows: TGTGCCAGCAGCTTATTAGCGGGGATAGGCACAGATACGCAGTATTTT.